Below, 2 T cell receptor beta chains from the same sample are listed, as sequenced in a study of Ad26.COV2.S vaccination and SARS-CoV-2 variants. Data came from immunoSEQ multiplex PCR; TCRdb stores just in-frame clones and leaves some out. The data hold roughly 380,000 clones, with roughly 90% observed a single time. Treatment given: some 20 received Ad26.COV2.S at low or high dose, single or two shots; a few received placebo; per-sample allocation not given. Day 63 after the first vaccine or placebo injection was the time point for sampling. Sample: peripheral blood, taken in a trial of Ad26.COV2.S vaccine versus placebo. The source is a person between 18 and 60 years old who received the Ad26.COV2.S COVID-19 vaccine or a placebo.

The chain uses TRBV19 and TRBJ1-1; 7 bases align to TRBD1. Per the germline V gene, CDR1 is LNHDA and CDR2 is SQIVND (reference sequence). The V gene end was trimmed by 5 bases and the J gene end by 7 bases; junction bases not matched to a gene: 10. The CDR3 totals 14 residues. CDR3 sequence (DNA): TGTGCCAGTAGTGCGAGACAGGGCTCGGTTGAAGCTTTCTTT. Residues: CASSARQGSVEAFF.

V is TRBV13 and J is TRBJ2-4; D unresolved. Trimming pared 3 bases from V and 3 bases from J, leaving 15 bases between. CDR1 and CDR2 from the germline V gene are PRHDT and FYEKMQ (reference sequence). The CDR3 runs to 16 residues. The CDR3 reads CASSLFGKLVKNIQYF. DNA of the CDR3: TGTGCCAGCAGCTTGTTTGGGAAGTTAGTCAAAAACATTCAGTACTTC.